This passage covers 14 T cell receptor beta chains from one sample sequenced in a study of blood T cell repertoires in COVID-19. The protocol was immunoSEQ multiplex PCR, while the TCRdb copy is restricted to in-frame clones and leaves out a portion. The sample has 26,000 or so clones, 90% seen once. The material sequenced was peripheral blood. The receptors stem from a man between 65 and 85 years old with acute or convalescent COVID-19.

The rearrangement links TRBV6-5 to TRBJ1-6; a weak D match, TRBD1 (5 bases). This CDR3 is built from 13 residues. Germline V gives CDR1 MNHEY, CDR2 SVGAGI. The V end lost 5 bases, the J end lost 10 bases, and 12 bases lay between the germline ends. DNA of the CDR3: TGTGCCAGCAGTAAGGGACTTTCCTCACCCCTCCACTTT. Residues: CASSKGLSSPLHF.

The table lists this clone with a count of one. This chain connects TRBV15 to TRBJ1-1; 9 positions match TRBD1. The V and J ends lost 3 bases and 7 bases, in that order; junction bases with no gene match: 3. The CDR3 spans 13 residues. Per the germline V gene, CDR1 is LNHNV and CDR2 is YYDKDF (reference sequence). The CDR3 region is CATSSGQGLEAFF. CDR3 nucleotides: TGTGCCACCAGCAGCGGACAGGGGCTTGAAGCTTTCTTT.

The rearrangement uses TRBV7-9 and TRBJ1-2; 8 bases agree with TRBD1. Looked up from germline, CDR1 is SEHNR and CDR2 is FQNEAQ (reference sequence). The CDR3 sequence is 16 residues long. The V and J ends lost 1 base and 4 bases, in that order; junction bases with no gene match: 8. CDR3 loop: CASSLGTGSISYGYTF. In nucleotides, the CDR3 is TGTGCCAGCAGCTTAGGGACAGGGTCAATTTCCTATGGCTACACCTTC.

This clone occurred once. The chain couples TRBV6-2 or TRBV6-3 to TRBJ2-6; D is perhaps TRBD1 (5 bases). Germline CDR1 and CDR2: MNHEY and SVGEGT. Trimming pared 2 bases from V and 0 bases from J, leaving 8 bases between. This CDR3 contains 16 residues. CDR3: CASSYGHISGANVLTF. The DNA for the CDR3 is TGTGCCAGCAGTTACGGACATATCTCTGGGGCCAACGTCCTGACTTTC.

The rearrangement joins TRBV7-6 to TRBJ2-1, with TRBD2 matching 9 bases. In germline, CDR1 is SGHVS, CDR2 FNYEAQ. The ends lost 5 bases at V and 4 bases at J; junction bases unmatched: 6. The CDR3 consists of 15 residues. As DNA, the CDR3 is TGTGCCAGCAGCGTTCGACTAGCGGTTTACAATGAGCAGTTCTTC. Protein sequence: CASSVRLAVYNEQFF.

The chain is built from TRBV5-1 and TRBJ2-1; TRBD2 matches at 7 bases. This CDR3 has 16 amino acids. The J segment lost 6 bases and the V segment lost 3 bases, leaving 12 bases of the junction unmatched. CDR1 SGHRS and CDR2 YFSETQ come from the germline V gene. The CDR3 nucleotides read TGCGCCAGCAGCTCGTTTTTGGGGGAGGGTGGCAATGAGCAGTTCTTC. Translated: CASSSFLGEGGNEQFF.

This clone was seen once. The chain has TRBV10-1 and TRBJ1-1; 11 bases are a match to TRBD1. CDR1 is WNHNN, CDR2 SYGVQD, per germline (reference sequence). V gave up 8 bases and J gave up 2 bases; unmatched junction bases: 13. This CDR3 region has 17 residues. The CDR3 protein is CASPGRDRGRANTEAFF. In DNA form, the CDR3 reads TGCGCCAGCCCAGGCAGGGACAGGGGGAGGGCCAACACTGAAGCTTTCTTT.

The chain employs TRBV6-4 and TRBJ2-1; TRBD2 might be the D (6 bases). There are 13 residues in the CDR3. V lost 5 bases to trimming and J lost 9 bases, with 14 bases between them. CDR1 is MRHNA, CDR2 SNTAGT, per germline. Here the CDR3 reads CASSFDVGGEQFF. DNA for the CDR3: TGTGCCAGCAGTTTCGACGTCGGGGGTGAGCAGTTCTTC.

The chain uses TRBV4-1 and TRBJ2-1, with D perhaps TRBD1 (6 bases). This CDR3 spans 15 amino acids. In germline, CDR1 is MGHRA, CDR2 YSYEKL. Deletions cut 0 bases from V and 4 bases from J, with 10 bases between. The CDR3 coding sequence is TGCGCCAGCAGCCAAGATGTGACAGGATACAATGAGCAGTTCTTC. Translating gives CASSQDVTGYNEQFF.

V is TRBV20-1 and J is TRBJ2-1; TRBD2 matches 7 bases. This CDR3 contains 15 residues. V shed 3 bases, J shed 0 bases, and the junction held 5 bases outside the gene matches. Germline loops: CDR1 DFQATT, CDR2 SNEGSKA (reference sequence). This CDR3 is CSASGGVGSYNEQFF. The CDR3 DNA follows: TGCAGTGCTAGTGGGGGGGTTGGCTCCTACAATGAGCAGTTCTTC.

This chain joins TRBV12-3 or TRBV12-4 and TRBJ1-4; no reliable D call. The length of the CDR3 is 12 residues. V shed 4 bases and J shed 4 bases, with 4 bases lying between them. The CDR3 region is CASSSGNEKLFF. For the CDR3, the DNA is TGTGCCAGCAGTTCCGGTAATGAAAAACTGTTTTTT.

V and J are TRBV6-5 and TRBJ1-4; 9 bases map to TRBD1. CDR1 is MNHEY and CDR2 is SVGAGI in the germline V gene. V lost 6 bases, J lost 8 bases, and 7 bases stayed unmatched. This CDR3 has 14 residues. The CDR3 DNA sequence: TGTGCCAGCAGCCCGGACAGGGGAGGGGAAAAACTGTTTTTT. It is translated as CASSPDRGGEKLFF.

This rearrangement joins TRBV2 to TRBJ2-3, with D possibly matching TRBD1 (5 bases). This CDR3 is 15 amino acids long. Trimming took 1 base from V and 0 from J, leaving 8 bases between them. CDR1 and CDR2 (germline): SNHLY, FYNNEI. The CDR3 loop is CASSEDAGSTDTQYF. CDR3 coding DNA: TGTGCCAGCAGTGAAGACGCAGGGAGCACAGATACGCAGTATTTT.

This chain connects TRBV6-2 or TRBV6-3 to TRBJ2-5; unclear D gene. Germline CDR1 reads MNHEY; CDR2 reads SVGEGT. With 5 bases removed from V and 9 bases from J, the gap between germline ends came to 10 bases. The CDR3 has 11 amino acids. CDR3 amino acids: CASSAAMAQYF. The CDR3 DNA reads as TGTGCCAGCAGTGCTGCGATGGCCCAGTACTTC.